The clone carrying this TCR beta chain was detected only once. Clones were read by immunoSEQ multiplex PCR, and TCRdb kept only the in-frame ones, dropping some. The table has 99,000 or so clones, just over 90% seen once; the top ten hold approximately 0.32%. The ends lost 10 bases at V and 6 bases at J; junction bases unmatched: 9. Germline CDR1 is ENHRY and CDR2 is SYGVKD. This CDR3 region has 14 residues. The sample comes from a study of siplizumab effects on memory and regulatory T cells. This clonotype originated in a human donor in good health. The sequenced sample was CD4+ T cells sorted from blood. The chain employs TRBV10-3 and TRBJ2-1; 10 bases line up with TRBD1. This CDR3 is CASAGTGDFNEQFF. The CDR3 DNA follows: TGTGCCAGCGCCGGGACAGGGGATTTCAATGAGCAGTTCTTC.